Described below is a single TCR beta chain sequence and its context. TCRdb itself ran the 5' RACE reads through MiXCR, one entry per CDR3 protein. Of 100,000 to 150,000 distinct CDR3 sequences listed, roughly 6% are singletons. The source of the sample is a study of T-cell memory formation after mild COVID-19. The V and J ends lost 7 bases and 2 bases respectively, with 10 bases between them. This CDR3 comprises 13 residues. The sequenced sample consisted of PBMCs or a T cell subset sorted from them (not recorded which). This receptor was obtained from an adult woman who had mild COVID-19 (a few samples of this study predate the infection). Cell type and time point are not known. This chain uses TRBV12-3 or TRBV12-4 with TRBJ2-3; D gene unclear. CDR3 region: CASTVALTDTQYF. The CDR3 region has the DNA TGTGCCAGCACCGTCGCGCTCACAGATACGCAGTATTTT.